This TCR beta chain is from a study of radiotherapy plus CTLA-4 blockade in lung cancer. Across the study: Disease control was present in 30% to 40% of patients, and objective responses in less than 20%. Study results and caveats: Subsequent to radiotherapy plus ipilimumab, tumor-derived TCR clones underwent expansion in blood.

In the case of this clone: Its antigen is not identified.

Germline CDR1 reads SGHTA; CDR2 reads FQGNSA. This CDR3 is built from 13 residues. V dropped 4 bases and J dropped 4; count of bases not matched to a gene: 4. Profiling relied on immunoSEQ multiplex PCR, and the TCRdb table lists in-frame clones only, not all of them. Of approximately 52,000 clones listed, about 76% are singletons. Those with chemo-refractory metastatic non-small-cell lung cancer were treated with focal radiation combined with CTLA-4 blockade using ipilimumab. The sequence derives from a human donor with non-small cell lung cancer who had a complete response to radiotherapy plus ipilimumab. Sample: peripheral blood, taken from a patient treated with radiotherapy plus ipilimumab. This chain uses TRBV7-2 with TRBJ2-7; 7 positions agree with TRBD2. CDR3 DNA sequence: TGTGCCAGCAGCTGGGCTAGCGGATACGAGCAGTACGTC. Protein sequence: CASSWASGYEQYV.